The rows below give T cell receptor beta chains drawn from one sample of a study of neoadjuvant anti-PD-1 for oral cavity cancer. TCRdb keeps only in-frame clones here, not all; method: immunoSEQ multiplex PCR. The sample lists about 81,000 clones; approximately 80% were seen once. The sample here was PBMCs, taken before nivolumab (anti-PD-1) treatment. These receptors came from a person aged 35-79 years with oral cavity squamous cell carcinoma. The CDR3 runs from the conserved cysteine through the conserved F or W. The order of the fields is J gene, D gene, V gene, CDR3 protein. A D gene is named only where the DNA matches it firmly.

j_call: TRBJ2-7
d_call: TRBD1
v_call: TRBV7-9
cdr3_aa: CASRREGTGRDYEQYF

j_call: TRBJ1-2
d_call: .
v_call: TRBV7-2
cdr3_aa: CASSPHNYGYTF

j_call: TRBJ2-3
d_call: TRBD1
v_call: TRBV19
cdr3_aa: CASSQQGPSDTQYF

j_call: TRBJ1-1
d_call: .
v_call: TRBV4-1
cdr3_aa: CASSQVERPTMNTEAFF

j_call: TRBJ1-2
d_call: TRBD1
v_call: TRBV5-5
cdr3_aa: CASSRETGLFYGYTF

j_call: TRBJ2-5
d_call: .
v_call: TRBV28
cdr3_aa: CASTPGQETQYF

j_call: TRBJ2-7
d_call: .
v_call: TRBV29-1
cdr3_aa: CSVYRSYEQYF

j_call: TRBJ2-7
d_call: TRBD2
v_call: TRBV7-9
cdr3_aa: CASSPDWGREATAKQYF

j_call: TRBJ2-1
d_call: TRBD1
v_call: TRBV11-2
cdr3_aa: CASSLQGQGNSYNEQFF

j_call: TRBJ1-5
d_call: .
v_call: TRBV6-1
cdr3_aa: CASSEWGLPQHF

j_call: TRBJ2-7
d_call: TRBD2
v_call: TRBV29-1
cdr3_aa: CSVVGLAGRTYEQYF

j_call: TRBJ2-3
d_call: .
v_call: TRBV10-3
cdr3_aa: CAISESRDSAQYF

j_call: TRBJ2-7
d_call: TRBD2
v_call: TRBV6-1
cdr3_aa: CASSAVTSGRVNEQYF

j_call: TRBJ2-1
d_call: TRBD2
v_call: TRBV19
cdr3_aa: CASSTRTSGINEQFF

j_call: TRBJ2-7
d_call: TRBD2
v_call: TRBV4-1
cdr3_aa: CASRPGGSSYEQYF

j_call: TRBJ1-2
d_call: TRBD1
v_call: TRBV10-3
cdr3_aa: CATLGDRAANYTF

j_call: TRBJ2-3
d_call: TRBD2
v_call: TRBV7-9
cdr3_aa: CASSSLEGGRAQDTQYF

j_call: TRBJ2-7
d_call: TRBD1
v_call: TRBV27
cdr3_aa: CASKLGTGGLGQYF

j_call: TRBJ2-2
d_call: .
v_call: TRBV30
cdr3_aa: CAWSEYEAGELFF

j_call: TRBJ2-1
d_call: TRBD2
v_call: TRBV6-1
cdr3_aa: CASSETLAGGAYNEQFF

j_call: TRBJ1-3
d_call: .
v_call: TRBV10-1
cdr3_aa: CASSESGTGNTIYF

j_call: TRBJ1-3
d_call: .
v_call: TRBV6-1
cdr3_aa: CAGGGTLGNTIYF

j_call: TRBJ2-5
d_call: TRBD1
v_call: TRBV6-6
cdr3_aa: CASSSQGARETQYF

j_call: TRBJ1-2
d_call: .
v_call: TRBV7-9
cdr3_aa: CASSLEADYGYTF

j_call: TRBJ1-1
d_call: .
v_call: TRBV19
cdr3_aa: CASSIVGVGAEAFF

j_call: TRBJ2-3
d_call: TRBD1
v_call: TRBV29-1
cdr3_aa: CSARGTGGLTDTQYF

j_call: TRBJ2-7
d_call: TRBD2
v_call: TRBV4-2
cdr3_aa: CASSHTGTSGSLYEQYF

j_call: TRBJ2-2
d_call: .
v_call: TRBV9
cdr3_aa: CASSVGTWNTGELFF

j_call: TRBJ2-7
d_call: .
v_call: TRBV2
cdr3_aa: CASSLDSGRGNEQYF

j_call: TRBJ2-7
d_call: .
v_call: TRBV2
cdr3_aa: CASSEAFYEQYF

j_call: TRBJ1-3
d_call: .
v_call: TRBV6-6
cdr3_aa: CASSSESSGNTIYF

j_call: TRBJ2-7
d_call: TRBD1
v_call: TRBV28
cdr3_aa: CASRPRQGSFYEQYF

j_call: TRBJ1-2
d_call: TRBD1
v_call: TRBV2
cdr3_aa: CAINGGGALYYGYTF

j_call: TRBJ2-7
d_call: TRBD2
v_call: TRBV6-5
cdr3_aa: CASSYSVAGDPYEQYF

j_call: TRBJ2-1
d_call: .
v_call: TRBV28
cdr3_aa: CASSFPARAGEQFF

j_call: TRBJ2-2
d_call: .
v_call: TRBV5-1
cdr3_aa: CASSLGTANTGELFF

j_call: TRBJ1-1
d_call: TRBD1
v_call: TRBV10-1
cdr3_aa: CASSEGTGGTEAFF

j_call: TRBJ2-7
d_call: TRBD2
v_call: TRBV27
cdr3_aa: CASTPRPGGLGGEQYF

j_call: TRBJ2-7
d_call: .
v_call: TRBV2
cdr3_aa: CASLLGAEQYF

j_call: TRBJ1-2
d_call: TRBD1
v_call: TRBV28
cdr3_aa: CAAKGQPNYGYTF

j_call: TRBJ1-2
d_call: .
v_call: TRBV5-4
cdr3_aa: CASSPEAGWDYGYTF

j_call: TRBJ1-5
d_call: TRBD1
v_call: TRBV5-1
cdr3_aa: CASSLEGGANQPQHF

j_call: TRBJ2-2
d_call: .
v_call: TRBV14
cdr3_aa: CASSQVAGTGELFF

j_call: TRBJ2-2
d_call: .
v_call: TRBV25-1
cdr3_aa: CASTGGRGVELFF

j_call: TRBJ1-5
d_call: .
v_call: TRBV6-5
cdr3_aa: CASSYSDGSNQPQHF